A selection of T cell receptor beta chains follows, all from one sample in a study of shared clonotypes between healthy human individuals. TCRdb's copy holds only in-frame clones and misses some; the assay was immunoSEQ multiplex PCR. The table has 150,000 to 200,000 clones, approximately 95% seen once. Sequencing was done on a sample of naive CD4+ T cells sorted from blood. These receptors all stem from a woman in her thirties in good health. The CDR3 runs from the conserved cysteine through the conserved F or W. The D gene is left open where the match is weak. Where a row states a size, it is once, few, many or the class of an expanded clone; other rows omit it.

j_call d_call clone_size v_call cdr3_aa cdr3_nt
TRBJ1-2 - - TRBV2 CASSAQINYGYTF TGTGCCAGCAGTGCGCAGATAAACTATGGCTACACCTTC
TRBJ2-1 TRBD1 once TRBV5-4 CASSYLRDRADEQFF TGTGCCAGCAGCTACCTACGGGACAGGGCCGATGAGCAGTTCTTC
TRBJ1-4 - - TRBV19 CASSRRRQGGTTNEKLFF TGTGCCAGTAGTCGACGACGTCAGGGAGGGACGACTAATGAAAAACTGTTTTTT
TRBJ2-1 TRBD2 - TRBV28 CASENRGLELSEQFF TGTGCCAGCGAGAATAGGGGACTAGAGCTTAGTGAGCAGTTCTTC
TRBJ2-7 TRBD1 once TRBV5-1 CASSILPGQGPYAEQYF TGCGCCAGCAGCATACTGCCGGGACAGGGACCGTACGCGGAGCAGTACTTC
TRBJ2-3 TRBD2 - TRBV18 CASSRLAGFTDTQYF TGTGCCAGCTCACGCTTAGCGGGTTTCACAGATACGCAGTATTTT
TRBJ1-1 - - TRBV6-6 CASSYIGGTRNTEAFF TGTGCCAGCAGTTACATCGGGGGCACTCGAAACACTGAAGCTTTCTTT
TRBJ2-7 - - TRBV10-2 CASRTGRGSYEQYF TGCGCCAGCAGAACAGGCCGAGGCTCCTACGAGCAGTACTTC
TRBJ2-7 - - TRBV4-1 CASSRLDGSYEQYF TGCGCCAGCAGCCGCCTAGACGGTTCCTACGAGCAGTACTTC
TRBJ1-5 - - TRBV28 CASSPPHVGNQPQHF TGTGCCAGCAGCCCGCCCCATGTCGGCAATCAGCCCCAGCATTTT
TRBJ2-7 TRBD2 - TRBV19 CASSTSGSPKSSYEQYF TGTGCCAGTAGTACTAGCGGGTCCCCGAAGAGCTCCTACGAGCAGTACTTC
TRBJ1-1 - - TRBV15 CATSRDPNLNTEAFF TGTGCCACCAGCAGAGATCCCAATCTGAACACTGAAGCTTTCTTT
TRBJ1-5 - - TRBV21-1 CASSKGQEHQPQHF TGTGCCAGCAGCAAAGGGCAGGAGCATCAGCCCCAGCATTTT
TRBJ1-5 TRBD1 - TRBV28 CASSKTGGPSNQPQHF TGTGCCAGCAGTAAAACAGGGGGCCCTAGCAATCAGCCCCAGCATTTT
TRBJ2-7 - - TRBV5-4 CASSLYGGYEQYF TGTGCCAGCAGCTTGTACGGTGGATACGAGCAGTACTTC
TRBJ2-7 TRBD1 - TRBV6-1 CASRLQGSSYEQYF TGTGCCAGCAGATTACAGGGGTCCTCCTACGAGCAGTACTTC
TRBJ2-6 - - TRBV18 CASSPPGLANPSGANVLTF TGTGCCAGCTCTCCTCCGGGTCTAGCGAACCCCTCTGGGGCCAACGTCCTGACTTTC
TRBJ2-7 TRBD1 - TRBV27 CASSPYGTAYEQYF TGTGCCAGCAGTCCATATGGGACAGCCTACGAGCAGTACTTC
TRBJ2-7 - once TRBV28 CASSFGHAVAHFYEQYF TGTGCCAGCAGTTTCGGACACGCCGTTGCCCATTTCTACGAGCAGTACTTC
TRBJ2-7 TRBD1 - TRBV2 CASRGDSVYYEQYF TGTGCCAGCAGAGGGGACAGCGTTTACTACGAGCAGTACTTC
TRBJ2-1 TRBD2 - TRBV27 CASRSELAGGTDEQFF TGTGCCAGCAGATCCGAACTAGCGGGAGGGACCGATGAGCAGTTCTTC
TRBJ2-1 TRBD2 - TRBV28 CASSEGLADNEQFF TGTGCCAGCAGCGAGGGACTAGCGGACAATGAGCAGTTCTTC
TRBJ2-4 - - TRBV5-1 CASSRSGNIQYF TGCGCCAGCAGCCGAAGCGGAAACATTCAGTACTTC
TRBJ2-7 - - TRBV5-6 CASSNPASAAYEQYF TGTGCCAGCAGCAACCCGGCTAGCGCCGCCTACGAGCAGTACTTC
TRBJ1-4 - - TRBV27 CASSSGNNEKLFF TGTGCCAGCAGTTCGGGGAACAATGAAAAACTGTTTTTT
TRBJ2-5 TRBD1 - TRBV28 CASRSDRGREQYF TGTGCCAGCAGGAGCGACAGGGGGCGAGAGCAGTACTTC
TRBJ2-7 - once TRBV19 CASSIGSTPEQYF TGTGCCAGTAGTATCGGGAGTACCCCCGAGCAGTACTTC
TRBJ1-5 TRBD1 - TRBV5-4 CASSLTGGASNQPQHF TGTGCCAGCAGCTTGACAGGGGGCGCGAGCAATCAGCCCCAGCATTTT
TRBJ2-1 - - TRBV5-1 CASSLPRLVTSYNEQFF TGCGCCAGCAGCTTGCCCCGGTTGGTCACTAGCTACAATGAGCAGTTCTTC
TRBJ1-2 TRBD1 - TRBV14 CASSQHYVETGSDYGYTF TGTGCCAGCAGCCAACACTACGTCGAGACAGGGTCAGACTATGGCTACACCTTC
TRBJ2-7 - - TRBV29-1 CSVETSSYEQYF TGCAGCGTTGAGACAAGCTCCTACGAGCAGTACTTC
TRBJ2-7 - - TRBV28 CASSPLRQARGVQYF TGTGCCAGCAGTCCTTTGAGACAGGCCCGGGGGGTGCAGTACTTC
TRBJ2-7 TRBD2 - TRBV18 CASSPGTSGTSSYEQYF TGTGCCAGCTCACCGGGGACTAGCGGGACCTCCTCCTACGAGCAGTACTTC
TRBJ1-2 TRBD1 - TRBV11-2 CASSQDRVDYGYTF TGTGCCAGCAGCCAGGACAGGGTCGACTATGGCTACACCTTC
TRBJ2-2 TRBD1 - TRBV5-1 CANSWGQMNTGELFF TGCGCCAACAGCTGGGGACAGATGAACACCGGGGAGCTGTTTTTT
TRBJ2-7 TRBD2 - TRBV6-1 CASRTSVQTYEQYF TGTGCCAGCAGAACTAGCGTTCAAACCTACGAGCAGTACTTC
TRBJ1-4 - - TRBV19 CASSIGETPGGEKLFF TGTGCCAGTAGTATCGGGGAGACACCCGGAGGGGAAAAACTGTTTTTT
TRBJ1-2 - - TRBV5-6 CASSLYRTYGGYTF TGTGCCAGCAGCTTGTACAGGACTTATGGGGGCTACACCTTC
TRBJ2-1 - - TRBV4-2 CASSPQESSYNEQFF TGTGCCAGCAGCCCCCAGGAGTCCTCCTACAATGAGCAGTTCTTC
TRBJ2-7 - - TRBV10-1 CASSDIDSFYEQYF TGCGCCAGCAGTGACATTGACAGCTTCTACGAGCAGTACTTC
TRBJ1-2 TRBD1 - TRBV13 CASSSARTGNYGYTF TGTGCCAGCAGCAGCGCTCGGACAGGAAACTATGGCTACACCTTC
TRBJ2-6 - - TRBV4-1 CASSQDSRYPAGANVLTF TGCGCCAGCAGCCAAGATTCACGTTACCCCGCTGGGGCCAACGTCCTGACTTTC
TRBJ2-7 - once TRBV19 CASSIYLTVSGLGSYEQYF TGTGCCAGTAGTATATACCTGACAGTGTCGGGCCTGGGCTCCTACGAGCAGTACTTC
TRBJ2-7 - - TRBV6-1 CASSESSSYEQYF TGTGCCAGCAGTGAGTCCAGCTCCTACGAGCAGTACTTC
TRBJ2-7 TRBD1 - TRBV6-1 CASSEARDSANPYEQYF TGTGCCAGCAGTGAAGCGAGGGACAGCGCAAACCCCTACGAGCAGTACTTC
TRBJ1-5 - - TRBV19 CASKTRGEGQPQHF TGTGCCAGTAAAACCAGAGGGGAGGGTCAGCCCCAGCATTTT
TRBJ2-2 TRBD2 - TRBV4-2 CASSPGGTSGITGELFF TGTGCCAGCAGCCCAGGCGGGACTAGCGGGATCACCGGGGAGCTGTTTTTT
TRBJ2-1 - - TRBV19 CASSIRSKLIYNEQFF TGTGCCAGTAGTATTAGGTCCAAACTGATCTACAATGAGCAGTTCTTC
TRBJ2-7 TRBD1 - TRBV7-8 CASSSGQRTHSYEQYF TGTGCCAGCAGCTCGGGACAGCGGACTCACTCCTACGAGCAGTACTTC
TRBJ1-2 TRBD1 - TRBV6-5 CASSWGQGRGNYGYTF TGTGCCAGCAGTTGGGGACAGGGGAGGGGGAACTATGGCTACACCTTC
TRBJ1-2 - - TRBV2 CASSENRVLPNYGYTF TGTGCCAGCAGTGAAAATCGGGTTCTTCCAAACTATGGCTACACCTTC
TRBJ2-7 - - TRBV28 CASTAANYEQYF TGTGCCAGCACCGCAGCAAATTACGAGCAGTACTTC
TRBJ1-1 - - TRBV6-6 CASITASTLNTEAFF TGTGCCAGCATTACAGCCAGCACCTTGAACACTGAAGCTTTCTTT
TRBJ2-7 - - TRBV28 CASSLFYRDREQYF TGTGCCAGCAGTTTATTCTACAGGGATCGCGAGCAGTACTTC
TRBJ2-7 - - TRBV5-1 CASSNTYEQYF TGCGCCAGCAGCAACACCTACGAGCAGTACTTC
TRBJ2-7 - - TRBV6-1 CASSFLYEQYF TGTGCCAGCAGTTTCCTCTACGAGCAGTACTTC
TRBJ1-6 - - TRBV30 CAWTPVGRYNSPLHF TGTGCCTGGACCCCCGTCGGGAGGTATAATTCACCCCTCCACTTT